The clone carrying this TCR beta chain turned up a few times. Its target is not known. The data were obtained in a study of response to subunit inactivated influenza vaccine. Whole-study results and caveats: It was suggested by the authors that few new T cells are recruited by each seasonal influenza vaccination.

MiXCR, run by TCRdb on the RT-PCR reads, gives a single entry per CDR3 protein. The sample includes under 950,000 distinct CDR3 sequences, 21% seen only once; the top ten take roughly a tenth. The clonotype comes from a man in his fifties or sixties who received an inactivated influenza vaccine. The sample in question was PBMCs from blood, obtained 5 days after vaccination.

The CDR3 DNA sequence: TGCGCCAGCAGCCAAGCGCGGAGCTCCTACAATGAGCAGTTCTTC. It encodes CASSQARSSYNEQFF. This chain links TRBV4-1 with TRBJ2-1; D gene unclear. CDR3 length equals 15 residues. From germline, CDR1 is MGHRA and CDR2 YSYEKL. The V end lost 1 base, the J end lost 0 bases, and 7 bases lay between the germline ends.